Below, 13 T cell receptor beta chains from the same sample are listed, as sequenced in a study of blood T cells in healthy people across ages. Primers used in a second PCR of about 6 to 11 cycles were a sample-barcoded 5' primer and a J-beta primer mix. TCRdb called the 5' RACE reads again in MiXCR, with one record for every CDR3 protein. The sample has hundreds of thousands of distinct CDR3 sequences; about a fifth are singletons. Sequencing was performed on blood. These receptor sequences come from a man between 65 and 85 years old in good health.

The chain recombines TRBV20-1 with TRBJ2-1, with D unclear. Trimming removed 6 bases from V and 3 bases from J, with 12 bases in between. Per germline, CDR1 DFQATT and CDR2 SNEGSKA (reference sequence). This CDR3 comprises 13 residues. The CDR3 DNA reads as TGCAGTGCCCGCGAGACCATCTACAATGAGCAGTTCTTC. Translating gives CSARETIYNEQFF.

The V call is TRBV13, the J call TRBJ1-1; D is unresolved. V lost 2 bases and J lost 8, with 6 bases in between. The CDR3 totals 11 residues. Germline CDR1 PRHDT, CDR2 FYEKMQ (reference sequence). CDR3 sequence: CASSLHGEAFF. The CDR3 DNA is TGTGCCAGCAGCTTACATGGGGAAGCTTTCTTT. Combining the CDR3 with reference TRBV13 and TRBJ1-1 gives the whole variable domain AAGVIQSPRHLIKEKRETATLKCYPIPRHDTVYWYQQGPGQDPQFLISFYEKMQSDKGSIPDRFSAQQFSDYHSELNMSSLELGDSALYFCASSLHGEAFFGQGTRLTVV.

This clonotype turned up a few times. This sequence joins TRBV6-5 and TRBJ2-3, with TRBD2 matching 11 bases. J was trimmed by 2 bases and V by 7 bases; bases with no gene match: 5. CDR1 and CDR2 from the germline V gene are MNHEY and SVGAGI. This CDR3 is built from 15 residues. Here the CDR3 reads CASKGTSGFTDTQYF. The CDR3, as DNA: TGTGCCAGCAAAGGGACTAGCGGTTTCACAGATACGCAGTATTTT.

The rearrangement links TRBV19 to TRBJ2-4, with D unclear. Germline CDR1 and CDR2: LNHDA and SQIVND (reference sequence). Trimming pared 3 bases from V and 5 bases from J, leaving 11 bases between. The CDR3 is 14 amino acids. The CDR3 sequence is CASSMVGRENIQYF. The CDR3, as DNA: TGTGCCAGTAGTATGGTTGGACGAGAAAACATTCAGTACTTC.

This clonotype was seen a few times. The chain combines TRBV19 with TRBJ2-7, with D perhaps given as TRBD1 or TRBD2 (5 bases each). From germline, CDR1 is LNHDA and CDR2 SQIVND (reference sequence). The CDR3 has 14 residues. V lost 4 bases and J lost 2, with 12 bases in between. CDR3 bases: TGTGCCAGTAGTACCAGACTGGGACCCTACGAGCAGTACGTC. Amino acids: CASSTRLGPYEQYV.

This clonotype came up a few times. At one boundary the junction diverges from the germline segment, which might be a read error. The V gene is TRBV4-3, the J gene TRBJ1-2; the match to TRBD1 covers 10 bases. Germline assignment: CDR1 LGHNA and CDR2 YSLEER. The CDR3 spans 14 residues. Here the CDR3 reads CASSRDRGLDGDTF. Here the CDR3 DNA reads TGCGCCAGCAGCCGTGACAGGGGGCTCGATGGCGACACCTTC.

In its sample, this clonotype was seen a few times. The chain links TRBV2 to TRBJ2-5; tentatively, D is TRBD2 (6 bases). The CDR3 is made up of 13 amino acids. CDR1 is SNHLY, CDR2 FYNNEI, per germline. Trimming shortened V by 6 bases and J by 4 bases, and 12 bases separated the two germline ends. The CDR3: CASSAGRGETQYF. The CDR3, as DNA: TGTGCCAGCAGCGCCGGGAGAGGAGAGACCCAGTACTTC.

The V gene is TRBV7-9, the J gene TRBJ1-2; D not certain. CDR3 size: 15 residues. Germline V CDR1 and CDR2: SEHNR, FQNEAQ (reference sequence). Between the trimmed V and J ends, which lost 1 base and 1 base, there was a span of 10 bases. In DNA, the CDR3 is TGTGCCAGCAGCTTAGGACACGCCGGTAACTATGGCTACACCTTC. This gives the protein CASSLGHAGNYGYTF.

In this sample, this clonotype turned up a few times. The CDR3 DNA is TGTGCCAGCAGCTCGACTCACGATCAAGAGACCCAGTACTTC. This encodes CASSSTHDQETQYF. This chain uses TRBV7-9 with TRBJ2-5; D remains ambiguous. There are 14 residues in the CDR3. Germline values: CDR1 SEHNR, CDR2 FQNEAQ (reference sequence). Trimming removed 4 bases at V and 2 bases at J, with 11 bases between.

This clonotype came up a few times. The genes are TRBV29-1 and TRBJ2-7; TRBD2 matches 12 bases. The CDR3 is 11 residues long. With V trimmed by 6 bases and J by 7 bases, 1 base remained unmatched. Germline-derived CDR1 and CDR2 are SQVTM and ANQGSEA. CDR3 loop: CSVGLAGEQYV. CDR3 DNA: TGCAGCGTGGGACTAGCGGGTGAGCAGTACGTC.

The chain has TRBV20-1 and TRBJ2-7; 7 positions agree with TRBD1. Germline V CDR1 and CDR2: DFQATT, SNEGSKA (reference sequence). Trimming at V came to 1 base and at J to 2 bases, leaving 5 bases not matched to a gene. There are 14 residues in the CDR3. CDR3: CSARGTTGPYEQYF. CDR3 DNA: TGCAGTGCTAGAGGTACGACAGGGCCCTACGAGCAGTACTTC.

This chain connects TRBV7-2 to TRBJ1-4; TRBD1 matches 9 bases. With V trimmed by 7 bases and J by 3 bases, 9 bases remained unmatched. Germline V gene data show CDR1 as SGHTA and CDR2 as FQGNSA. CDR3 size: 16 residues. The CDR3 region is CASNNRGREANEKLFF. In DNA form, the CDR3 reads TGTGCCAGCAACAACAGGGGGCGCGAGGCTAATGAAAAACTGTTTTTT.

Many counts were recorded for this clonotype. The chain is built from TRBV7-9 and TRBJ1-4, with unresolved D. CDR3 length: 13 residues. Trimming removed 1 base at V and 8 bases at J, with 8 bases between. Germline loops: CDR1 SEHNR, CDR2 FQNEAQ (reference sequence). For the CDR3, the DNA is TGTGCCAGCAGCTTAGAGCCCAGGGAAAAACTGTTTTTT. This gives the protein CASSLEPREKLFF.